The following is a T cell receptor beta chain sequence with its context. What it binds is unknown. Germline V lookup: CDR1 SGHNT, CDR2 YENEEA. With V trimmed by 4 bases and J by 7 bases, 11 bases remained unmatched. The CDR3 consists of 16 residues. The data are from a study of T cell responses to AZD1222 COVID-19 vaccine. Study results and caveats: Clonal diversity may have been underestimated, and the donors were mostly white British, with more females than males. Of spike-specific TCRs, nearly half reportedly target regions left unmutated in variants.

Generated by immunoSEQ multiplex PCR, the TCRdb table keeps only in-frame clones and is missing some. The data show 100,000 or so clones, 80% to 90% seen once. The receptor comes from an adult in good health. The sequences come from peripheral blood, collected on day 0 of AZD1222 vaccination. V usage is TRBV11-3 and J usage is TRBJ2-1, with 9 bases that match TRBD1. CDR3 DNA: TGTGCCAGCAGCTCCAGGGGACAGGGAAATTCAAATGAGCAGTTCTTC. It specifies CASSSRGQGNSNEQFF.